This T cell receptor (beta chain) was sequenced in a study of T cell repertoires in cytomegalovirus infection. Looking at the study overall: Public TCR beta signatures marked donors with CMV infection and the matching HLA. Whole-study findings and limits: CMV-specific HLA-C-restricted TCR beta clonotypes dominated the ex vivo response.

A single record per CDR3 protein comes from TCRdb applying MiXCR to the reads. This sample has 150,000 to 200,000 distinct CDR3 sequences; about 18% occur once, and the top ten carry almost 25%. The CDR3 runs 15 residues. Germline V gene sequence: CDR1 KGHDR, CDR2 SFDVKD. The ends were cut back, 3 bases at V and 4 bases at J, with 11 bases in the middle. This clonotype showed up just once. The antigen is undetermined. Sequenced input: CD8+ T cells from PBMCs. This sequence joins TRBV24-1 and TRBJ2-2, with D possibly TRBD2 on 6 matching bases. The clonotype originates from a human donor in good health (CMV status not recorded). Some clones in this sample may be carry-over from other donors' samples. This CDR3 is CATSDPQGGTGELFF. In DNA form, the CDR3 reads TGTGCCACCAGTGATCCCCAGGGAGGCACCGGGGAGCTGTTTTTT.